These 21 T cell receptor beta chains originate from one sample sequenced in a study of blood T cell repertoires in COVID-19. Data came from immunoSEQ multiplex PCR; TCRdb stores just in-frame clones and leaves some out. The table shows more than 6,500 clones, with 85% to 90% occurring only once. The specimen was peripheral blood. The receptor set was obtained from an elderly man with active COVID-19.

V and J are TRBV7-2 and TRBJ1-5, with TRBD1 as a possible D gene (6 bases). The V gene's germline CDR1 is SGHTA and CDR2 FQGNSA. The CDR3 is 14 residues long. V gave up 4 bases and J gave up 4 bases, with 11 bases separating them. The CDR3 region is CASSSGQINQPQHF. In DNA form, the CDR3 reads TGTGCCAGCAGCTCCGGACAGATAAATCAGCCCCAGCATTTT.

The chain has TRBV6-4 and TRBJ2-1; 7 nucleotides line up with TRBD2. CDR3 length: 14 residues. Germline CDR1 is MRHNA and CDR2 is SNTAGT. V shed 10 bases and J 0 bases; nucleotides not matched to a gene: 6. CDR3: CAIPPGGSYNEQFF. The DNA of the CDR3 is TGTGCCATCCCCCCGGGAGGCTCCTACAATGAGCAGTTCTTC.

The chain employs TRBV30 and TRBJ2-7; 10 nucleotides align to TRBD2. J gave up 1 base and V 3 bases, and 9 bases lay outside the gene matches. The CDR3 is 16 residues long. Per the germline V gene, CDR1 is GTSNPN and CDR2 is SVGIG (reference sequence). CDR3 in amino acids: CAWSDPGTSASYEQYF. As DNA, the CDR3 is TGTGCCTGGAGCGACCCCGGGACTAGCGCGTCCTACGAGCAGTACTTC.

The J gene is TRBJ2-1, the V gene TRBV6-5, with 8 nucleotides matching TRBD2. The germline V gene has CDR1 MNHEY and CDR2 SVGAGI. This CDR3 comprises 13 residues. The V gene end was trimmed by 4 bases and the J gene end by 9 bases; junction bases not matched to a gene: 5. CDR3 DNA sequence: TGTGCCAGCAGTTCCGGCGGGAGGACTGAGCAGTTCTTC. Amino acid sequence: CASSSGGRTEQFF.

The CDR3 is CASSFRGGKSSYNSPLHF. The CDR3 DNA follows: TGTGCCAGCAGCTTTCGTGGCGGCAAGAGCTCCTATAATTCACCCCTCCACTTT. The chain recombines TRBV5-4 with TRBJ1-6; D gene uncertain. This CDR3 region has 18 residues. Germline V lookup: CDR1 SGHNT, CDR2 YYREEE (reference sequence). V was cut by 2 bases and J by 0 bases, with 15 bases left in between.

The rearrangement joins TRBV28 to TRBJ1-5; D perhaps matches TRBD1 (5 bases). The CDR3 has 18 amino acids. The V gene lost 6 bases and the J gene lost 1 base, with 22 bases spanning the gap. Germline V gene data show CDR1 as MDHEN and CDR2 as SYDVKM. CDR3 loop: CASSQLEPRAGSNQPQHF. As DNA, the CDR3 is TGTGCCAGCAGCCAACTTGAACCCAGGGCAGGGAGCAATCAGCCCCAGCATTTT.

CDR3 DNA: TGTGCCAGCAGTCGAGAGGGACAGGGGAACTATGGCTACACCTTC. Translated, it gives CASSREGQGNYGYTF. The J gene is TRBJ1-2, the V gene TRBV28; 10 bases match TRBD1. Germline V CDR1 and CDR2: MDHEN, SYDVKM. The junction had 5 bases not matched to a gene; V was cut back by 5 bases and J by 2 bases. This CDR3 comprises 15 residues.

V usage is TRBV27 and J usage is TRBJ1-5; 9 bases map to TRBD1. This CDR3 contains 15 residues. V shed 9 bases and J 3 bases; nucleotides not matched to a gene: 9. Germline CDR1 reads MNHEY; CDR2 reads SMNVEV (reference sequence). CDR3: CASALGQGYNQPQHF. The CDR3 nucleotides read TGTGCCAGTGCCCTCGGACAGGGGTACAATCAGCCCCAGCATTTT.

V gene TRBV28 combines with J gene TRBJ1-1; TRBD1 is a possible D gene (6 bases). The CDR3 consists of 15 residues. CDR1 MDHEN and CDR2 SYDVKM come from the germline V gene. V lost 6 bases, J lost 1 base, and 15 bases lay in between. Written as DNA, the CDR3 is TGTGCCAGCAGCCTAGGGGGACACCAGAACACTGAAGCTTTCTTT. It specifies CASSLGGHQNTEAFF.

The chain combines TRBV7-6 with TRBJ1-2; TRBD1 matches 7 bases. The CDR3 loop spans 14 amino acids. Germline CDR1 is SGHVS and CDR2 is FNYEAQ. J was trimmed by 3 bases and V by 4 bases; bases with no gene match: 5. The chain's CDR3 is CASSSGTAYYGYTF. As DNA, the CDR3 is TGTGCCAGCAGCTCCGGGACAGCCTACTATGGCTACACCTTC.

This clone was counted once. The chain links TRBV19 to TRBJ2-2; D possibly corresponds to TRBD1 (6 bases). The CDR3 contains 16 residues. V was shortened by 7 bases and J by 0 bases, with 15 bases between the two germline ends. The germline gives CDR1 LNHDA, CDR2 SQIVND (reference sequence). CDR3 sequence: CASKASGTSNTGELFF. In nucleotides, the CDR3 is TGTGCCAGTAAAGCTTCAGGGACATCGAACACCGGGGAGCTGTTTTTT. The complete variable domain, with remaining parts taken from reference TRBV19 and TRBJ2-2, reads DGGITQSPKYLFRKEGQNVTLSCEQNLNHDAMYWYRQDPGQGLRLIYYSQIVNDFQKGDIAEGYSVSREKKESFPLTVTSAQKNPTAFYLCASKASGTSNTGELFFGEGSRLTVL.

This chain uses TRBV6-1 with TRBJ2-7; tentatively, D is TRBD2 (5 bases). Germline V gene lookup returns CDR1 MNHNS and CDR2 SASEGT. Between the trimmed V and J ends, which lost 1 base and 1 base, there was a span of 11 bases. This CDR3 is 15 amino acids long. This chain's CDR3 is CASSEDPSLSYEQYF. Written as DNA, the CDR3 is TGTGCCAGCAGTGAAGATCCTAGCCTATCCTACGAGCAGTACTTC.

The chain has TRBV27 and TRBJ1-5; D is ambiguous. V lost 5 bases, J lost 0 bases, and 5 bases lay in between. There are 13 residues in the CDR3. CDR1 is MNHEY and CDR2 is SMNVEV in the germline V gene (reference sequence). DNA of the CDR3: TGTGCCAGCAGTACGGTTAGCAATCAGCCCCAGCATTTT. This codes for CASSTVSNQPQHF.

The gene calls are TRBV4-2 and TRBJ2-7; D is possibly TRBD2 (5 bases). The CDR3 has 15 amino acids. CDR1 is LGHNA and CDR2 is YNFKEQ in the germline V gene. Trimming shortened V by 0 bases and J by 0 bases, and 9 bases separated the two germline ends. The CDR3: CASSQDRGSSYEQYF. The DNA for the CDR3 is TGTGCCAGCAGCCAAGACAGAGGGAGCTCCTACGAGCAGTACTTC.

The V call is TRBV7-9, the J call TRBJ2-1; D is ambiguous. The V end lost 7 bases, the J end lost 6 bases, and 13 bases lay between the germline ends. This CDR3 comprises 13 residues. Germline CDR1 is SEHNR and CDR2 is FQNEAQ (reference sequence). The CDR3 loop is CASTRDLINEQFF. In nucleotides, the CDR3 is TGTGCCAGCACCAGAGACTTGATCAATGAGCAGTTCTTC.

The gene calls are TRBV4-1 and TRBJ1-2; TRBD1 matches at 8 bases. The CDR3 is made up of 16 amino acids. The V and J ends lost 2 bases and 8 bases, in that order; junction bases with no gene match: 13. Germline lookup yields CDR1 MGHRA and CDR2 YSYEKL. CDR3 loop: CASSQKLGTGAPGYTF. In DNA, the CDR3 is TGCGCCAGCAGCCAAAAATTGGGGACAGGAGCTCCCGGCTACACCTTC.

The J gene is TRBJ2-4, the V gene TRBV3-1 (or the pseudogene TRBV3-2), with no clear D. Trimming stripped 5 bases from V and 4 bases from J, with 21 bases between. The CDR3 has 17 amino acids. Germline loops: CDR1 LGHDT, CDR2 YNNKEL (reference sequence). CDR3 in DNA: TGTGCCAGCAGCAGCAAATATCCCTTGCAAAGAAAAAACATTCAGTACTTC. This sequence encodes CASSSKYPLQRKNIQYF.

In nucleotides, the CDR3 is TGTGCCAGCAGTTACCCTGGACTAGCGGCTTACAATGAGCAGTTCTTC. Amino acid sequence: CASSYPGLAAYNEQFF. This chain links TRBV6-6 with TRBJ2-1; TRBD2 agrees at 10 bases. The CDR3 contains 16 residues. Germline V gives CDR1 MNHNY, CDR2 SVGAGI (reference sequence). V shed 2 bases, J shed 4 bases, and the junction held 5 bases outside the gene matches.

The rearrangement joins TRBV6-5 to TRBJ2-5, with TRBD2 matching over 8 bases. The germline CDR1 and CDR2 sequences are MNHEY and SVGAGI. The CDR3 totals 15 residues. The V segment lost 0 bases and the J segment 4 bases; nucleotides outside the gene matches: 4. The CDR3 coding sequence is TGTGCCAGCAGTTACTCGCTCCTAGCGGGAGAGACCCAGTACTTC. It encodes CASSYSLLAGETQYF.

This clone was seen just once. The chain links TRBV5-4 to TRBJ2-7, with D possibly being TRBD2 (7 bases). The CDR3 spans 14 residues. Germline V CDR1 and CDR2: SGHNT, YYREEE (reference sequence). The germline V and J ends were trimmed by 4 bases and 5 bases, with 16 bases remaining between them. CDR3 in DNA: TGTGCCAGCAGCCGAGGGGGGGCTGCTCACGAGCAGTACTTC. Protein product: CASSRGGAAHEQYF.

This rearrangement joins TRBV18 to TRBJ1-4, with 10 bases identical to TRBD1. V was clipped by 3 bases and J by 8 bases; unmatched bases: 6. The V gene's germline CDR1 is KGHSH and CDR2 LQKENI. The CDR3 contains 15 residues. CDR3 residues: CASSPGQGINEKLFF. CDR3 DNA sequence: TGTGCCAGCTCACCGGGACAGGGGATAAACGAAAAACTGTTTTTT.